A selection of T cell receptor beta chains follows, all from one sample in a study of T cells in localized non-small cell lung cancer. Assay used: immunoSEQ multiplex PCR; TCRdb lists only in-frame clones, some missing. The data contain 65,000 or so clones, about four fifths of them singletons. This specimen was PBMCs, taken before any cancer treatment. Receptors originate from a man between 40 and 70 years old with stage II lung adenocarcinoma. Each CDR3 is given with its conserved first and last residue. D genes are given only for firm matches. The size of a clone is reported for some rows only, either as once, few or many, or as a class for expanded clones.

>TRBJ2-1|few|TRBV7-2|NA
CASSLDSTYNEQFF
TGTGCCAGCAGCTTAGACTCGACATACAATGAGCAGTTCTTC
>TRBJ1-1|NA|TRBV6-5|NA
CASIIRGGEAFF
TGTGCCAGCATTATTCGAGGGGGTGAAGCTTTCTTT
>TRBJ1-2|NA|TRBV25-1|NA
CASSESRGLDYGYTF
TGTGCCAGCAGTGAATCAAGAGGGTTGGACTATGGCTACACCTTC
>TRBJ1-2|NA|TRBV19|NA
CASSTTGYSNYGYTF
TGTGCCAGTAGTACCACAGGGTACTCTAACTATGGCTACACCTTC
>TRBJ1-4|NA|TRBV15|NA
CATSRAFGGTGNEKLFF
TGTGCCACCAGCAGGGCATTTGGCGGGACGGGAAATGAAAAACTGTTTTTT
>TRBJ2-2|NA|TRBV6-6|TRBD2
CASTLGLGKTGELFF
TGTGCCAGCACTCTGGGACTAGGGAAAACCGGGGAGCTGTTTTTT
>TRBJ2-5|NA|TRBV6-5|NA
CASSLGQQETQYF
TGTGCCAGCAGCCTTGGACAGCAAGAGACCCAGTACTTC
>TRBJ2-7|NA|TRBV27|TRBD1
CASSLEGAGSYEQYF
TGTGCCAGCAGTTTAGAGGGGGCGGGCTCCTACGAGCAGTACTTC
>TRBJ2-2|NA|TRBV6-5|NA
CASRDWNTGELFF
TGTGCCAGCCGGGACTGGAACACCGGGGAGCTGTTTTTT
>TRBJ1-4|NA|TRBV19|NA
CASSIATNEKLFF
TGTGCCAGTAGTATCGCGACTAATGAAAAACTGTTTTTT
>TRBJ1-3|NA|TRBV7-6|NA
CASSLVTGTGNTIYF
TGTGCCAGCAGCTTAGTTACAGGGACTGGAAACACCATATATTTT
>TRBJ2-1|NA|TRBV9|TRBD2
CASSVDPGGSYNEQFF
TGTGCCAGCAGCGTAGACCCGGGAGGCTCCTACAATGAGCAGTTCTTC
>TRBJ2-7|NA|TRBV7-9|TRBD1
CASSMGQGNYEQYF
TGTGCCAGCAGCATGGGACAGGGGAACTACGAGCAGTACTTC
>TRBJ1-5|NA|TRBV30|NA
CAWSAQAGNQPQHF
TGTGCCTGGAGTGCCCAGGCGGGCAATCAGCCCCAGCATTTT
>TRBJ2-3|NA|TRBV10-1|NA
CASSESPGTTDTQYF
TGCGCCAGCAGTGAGTCACCCGGGACTACAGATACGCAGTATTTT
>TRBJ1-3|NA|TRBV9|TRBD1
CASSVGGQGYGNTIYF
TGTGCCAGCAGCGTAGGGGGACAGGGTTACGGAAACACCATATATTTT
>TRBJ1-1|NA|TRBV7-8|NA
CASSLAGRILNTEAFF
TGTGCCAGCAGCTTAGCGGGGAGGATATTGAACACTGAAGCTTTCTTT
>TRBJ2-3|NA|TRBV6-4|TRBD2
CASRDILAGASTDTQYF
TGTGCCAGCAGGGATATCCTAGCGGGGGCTAGCACAGATACGCAGTATTTT
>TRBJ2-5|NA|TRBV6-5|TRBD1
CASCRITGEETQYF
TGTGCCAGCTGTCGAATCACAGGGGAGGAGACCCAGTACTTC
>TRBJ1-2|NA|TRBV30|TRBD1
CAWSKMAAGGSGGYTF
TGTGCCTGGAGTAAAATGGCCGCAGGGGGCTCTGGTGGCTACACCTTC
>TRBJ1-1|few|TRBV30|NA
CAWSIQQNTEAFF
TGTGCCTGGAGTATACAGCAGAACACTGAAGCTTTCTTT
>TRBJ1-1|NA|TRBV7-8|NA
CASSFSGGTGEAFF
TGTGCCAGCAGCTTCTCAGGAGGAACAGGTGAAGCTTTCTTT
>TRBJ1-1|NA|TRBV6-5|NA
CASSYSVTSNTEAFF
TGTGCCAGCAGTTACTCAGTGACGTCGAACACTGAAGCTTTCTTT
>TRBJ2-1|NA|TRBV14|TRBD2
CASSRGSGRPSSYNEQFF
TGTGCCAGCAGCCGTGGTAGCGGGAGGCCGAGCTCCTACAATGAGCAGTTCTTC
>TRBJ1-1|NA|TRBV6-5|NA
CASSYSRGGPTEAFF
TGTGCCAGCAGTTACAGCAGAGGGGGGCCCACTGAAGCTTTCTTT
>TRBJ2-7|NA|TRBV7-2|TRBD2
CASSLDGTTPSYEQYF
TGTGCCAGCAGCTTAGATGGGACTACCCCATCCTACGAGCAGTACTTC
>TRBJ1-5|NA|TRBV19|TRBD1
CASRTTGGSNQPQHF
TGTGCCAGTAGGACGACAGGGGGCTCCAATCAGCCCCAGCATTTT
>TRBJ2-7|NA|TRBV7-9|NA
CASSLRGQSYEQYF
TGTGCCAGCAGCTTACGGGGCCAGTCCTACGAGCAGTACTTC
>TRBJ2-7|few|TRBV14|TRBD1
CASRETGVSYEQYF
TGTGCCAGCAGAGAGACAGGGGTGTCCTACGAGCAGTACTTC
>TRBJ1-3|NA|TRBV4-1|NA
CASSRPGRTSGSGNTIYF
TGCGCCAGCAGCCGCCCCGGTAGGACTTCTGGCTCTGGAAACACCATATATTTT
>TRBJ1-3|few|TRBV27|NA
CASMGQGKHTIYF
TGTGCCAGCATGGGGCAGGGGAAGCACACCATATATTTT
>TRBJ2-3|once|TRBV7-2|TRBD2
CASSYSRLATDTQYF
TGTGCCAGCAGCTATTCTCGACTAGCGACAGATACGCAGTATTTT
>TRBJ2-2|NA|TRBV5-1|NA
CASSQTVLNTGELFF
TGCGCCAGCAGCCAGACAGTACTTAACACCGGGGAGCTGTTTTTT
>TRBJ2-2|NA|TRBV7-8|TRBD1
CASSWGTVNTGELFF
TGTGCCAGTTCCTGGGGGACAGTAAACACCGGGGAGCTGTTTTTT
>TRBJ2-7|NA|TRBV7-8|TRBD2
CASSAGLAGGREQYF
TGTGCCAGCAGCGCGGGACTAGCGGGAGGAAGGGAGCAGTACTTC
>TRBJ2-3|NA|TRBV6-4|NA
CASSERQTGGDTQYF
TGTGCCAGCAGTGAGAGGCAGACAGGTGGAGATACGCAGTATTTT
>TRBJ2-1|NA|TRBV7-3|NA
CASSNSVGNEQFF
TGTGCCAGCAGTAATTCGGTCGGGAATGAGCAGTTCTTC
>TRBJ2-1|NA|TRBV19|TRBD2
CASSISAGANEQFF
TGTGCCAGTAGTATTTCAGCGGGGGCGAATGAGCAGTTCTTC
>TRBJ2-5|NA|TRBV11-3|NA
CASSRGPGETQYF
TGTGCCAGCAGCCGAGGTCCGGGGGAGACCCAGTACTTC
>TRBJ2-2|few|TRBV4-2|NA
CASNDNSGRTPGELFF
TGTGCCAGCAATGACAACAGTGGGAGAACACCCGGGGAGCTGTTTTTT
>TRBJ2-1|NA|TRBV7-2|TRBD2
CASSFLAGGPKSSYNEQFF
TGTGCCAGCAGTTTTCTAGCGGGAGGGCCGAAGAGCTCCTACAATGAGCAGTTCTTC
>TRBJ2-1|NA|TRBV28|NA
CASSSDYHNEQFF
TGTGCCAGCAGCTCGGACTATCACAATGAGCAGTTCTTC
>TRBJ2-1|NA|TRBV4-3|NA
CASSGRLWDEQFF
TGCGCCAGCAGCGGGAGGCTATGGGATGAGCAGTTCTTC
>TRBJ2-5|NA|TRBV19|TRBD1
CASRRTGGMKTQYF
TGTGCCAGTAGACGGACAGGGGGCATGAAGACCCAGTACTTC
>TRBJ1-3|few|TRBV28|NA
CASTEDSHSGNTIYF
TGTGCCAGCACCGAGGACAGCCACTCTGGAAACACCATATATTTT
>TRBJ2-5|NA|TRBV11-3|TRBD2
CASSPQRGRSGETQYF
TGTGCCAGCAGCCCCCAGCGGGGGAGATCTGGAGAGACCCAGTACTTC
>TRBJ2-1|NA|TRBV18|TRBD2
CASSPDSGSALF
TGTGCCAGCTCACCGGATAGCGGGAGCGCACTCTTC
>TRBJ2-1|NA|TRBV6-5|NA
CASSPAGNEQFF
TGTGCCAGCAGCCCCGCCGGCAATGAGCAGTTCTTC
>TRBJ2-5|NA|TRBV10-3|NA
CAIAGYREETQYF
TGTGCCATCGCGGGGTACAGGGAAGAGACCCAGTACTTC
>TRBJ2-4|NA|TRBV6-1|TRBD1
CASSDGAWDRGLLAKNIQYF
TGTGCCAGCAGTGATGGCGCATGGGACAGGGGTTTACTAGCCAAAAACATTCAGTACTTC
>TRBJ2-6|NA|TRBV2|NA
CASTGTLSSGANVLTF
TGTGCCAGCACCGGGACACTTAGCTCTGGGGCCAACGTCCTGACTTTC
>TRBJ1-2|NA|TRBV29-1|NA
CSVEDLLGVYGYTF
TGCAGCGTTGAAGATCTTTTGGGGGTCTATGGCTACACCTTC
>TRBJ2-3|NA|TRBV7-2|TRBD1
CASRRTGVSTDTQYF
TGTGCCAGCAGAAGGACAGGAGTGAGCACAGATACGCAGTATTTT